These T cell receptor beta chains were read from a single sample in a study of cytomegalovirus exposure and HLA in healthy donors. TCRdb's table, derived via immunoSEQ multiplex PCR, lists solely in-frame clones and lacks some. The sample holds some 200,000 clones. Sample: PBMCs. Receptor source: a boy aged 10-17 years in good health and CMV-seronegative. Both conserved end residues are part of each CDR3. Each record gives: J gene, V gene, D gene, CDR3 protein, CDR3 DNA. A D gene is named only where the DNA matches it firmly.

>TRBJ2-1|TRBV7-9|-
CASSPLGLGGEQFF
TGTGCCAGCAGCCCCCTGGGGTTAGGGGGAGAGCAGTTCTTC
>TRBJ2-1|TRBV19|-
CASSIRGAYEQFF
TGTGCCAGTAGTATCCGGGGGGCATATGAGCAGTTCTTC
>TRBJ1-5|TRBV4-1|-
CASSQAPLSNQPQHF
TGCGCCAGCAGCCAAGCTCCCCTAAGCAATCAGCCCCAGCATTTT
>TRBJ2-5|TRBV21-1|-
CASSKGLAATQETQYF
TGTGCCAGCAGCAAAGGACTAGCGGCAACTCAAGAGACCCAGTACTTC
>TRBJ1-2|TRBV28|-
CASSLNPGLDGYTF
TGTGCCAGCAGTCTTAATCCGGGTCTTGATGGCTACACCTTC
>TRBJ2-1|TRBV29-1|-
CSVGHNSYNEQFF
TGCAGCGTTGGACATAACTCCTACAATGAGCAGTTCTTC
>TRBJ2-5|TRBV12-5|TRBD1
CASGPGQGQETQYF
TGTGCTAGTGGTCCCGGACAGGGGCAAGAGACCCAGTACTTC
>TRBJ1-6|TRBV30|TRBD1
CAWSDRGTSPLHF
TGTGCCTGGAGTGACAGGGGTACTTCACCCCTCCACTTT
>TRBJ1-1|TRBV2|-
CASTSVAEAFF
TGTGCCAGCACCTCGGTCGCTGAAGCTTTCTTT
>TRBJ2-1|TRBV7-9|TRBD2
CASSFGPLAGANEQFF
TGTGCCAGCAGCTTTGGACCACTAGCGGGGGCCAATGAGCAGTTCTTC
>TRBJ1-6|TRBV25-1|-
CASSEYEVSPLHF
TGTGCCAGCAGTGAATACGAGGTTTCACCCCTCCACTTT
>TRBJ1-1|TRBV30|-
CAWSASRNTEAFF
TGTGCCTGGAGTGCCTCCAGGAACACTGAAGCTTTCTTT
>TRBJ2-2|TRBV18|-
CASSPGTYTGELFF
TGTGCCAGCTCACCAGGGACTTACACCGGGGAGCTGTTTTTT
>TRBJ2-3|TRBV4-2|TRBD2
CASSQELAGGFTDTQYF
TGTGCCAGCAGCCAAGAGTTGGCGGGGGGGTTCACAGATACGCAGTATTTT
>TRBJ1-2|TRBV7-2|-
CASSLGSGGRLSGYTF
TGTGCCAGCAGCTTAGGATCTGGGGGCCGATTATCGGGCTACACCTTC
>TRBJ1-6|TRBV4-1|TRBD1
CASSQDLYRGNGPLHF
TGCGCCAGCAGCCAAGATCTGTACAGGGGAAATGGACCCCTCCACTTT
>TRBJ2-7|TRBV9|TRBD1
CASSPRDSSYEQYF
TGTGCCAGCAGCCCCCGGGACAGCTCCTACGAGCAGTACTTC
>TRBJ1-2|TRBV21-1|-
CASRLGQAGTLNYGYTF
TGTGCCAGCAGACTGGGACAGGCCGGGACTCTTAACTATGGCTACACCTTC
>TRBJ2-1|TRBV10-3|-
CAISGVGAYEQFF
TGTGCCATCAGTGGAGTGGGGGCTTATGAGCAGTTCTTC
>TRBJ2-2|TRBV30|TRBD2
CAWSSSGGTGELFF
TGTGCCTGGAGTTCCTCGGGGGGCACCGGGGAGCTGTTTTTT
>TRBJ1-1|TRBV7-6|-
CASSLEVTTEAFF
TGTGCCAGCAGCTTAGAAGTGACAACTGAAGCTTTCTTT
>TRBJ2-7|TRBV29-1|TRBD1
CSVYTGGRSAYEQYF
TGCAGCGTTTACACAGGGGGCCGTAGCGCCTACGAGCAGTACTTC
>TRBJ1-1|TRBV10-3|-
CAISESMAGLNTEAFF
TGTGCCATCAGTGAGTCGATGGCAGGGCTGAACACTGAAGCTTTCTTT
>TRBJ1-4|TRBV19|TRBD1
CASSTTGTAIYEKLFF
TGTGCCAGTAGTACCACCGGGACAGCTATTTATGAAAAACTGTTTTTT
>TRBJ1-2|TRBV9|TRBD1
CASSVGLSGTGYGYTF
TGTGCCAGCAGCGTAGGGCTTTCGGGGACAGGGTATGGCTACACCTTC
>TRBJ1-5|TRBV5-8|TRBD1
CASSFDRAKNQPQHF
TGTGCCAGCAGTTTTGACAGGGCCAAGAATCAGCCCCAGCATTTT
>TRBJ2-5|TRBV28|-
CASRGRFQETQYF
TGTGCCAGCAGAGGGAGGTTTCAAGAGACCCAGTACTTC
>TRBJ2-1|TRBV9|TRBD2
CASSTSGGVPDGVKQFF
TGTGCCAGCAGCACCAGCGGGGGGGTCCCCGACGGGGTTAAGCAGTTCTTC
>TRBJ1-2|TRBV19|-
CASSTRDSLGYGYTF
TGTGCCAGTAGTACAAGGGACTCCCTAGGCTATGGCTACACCTTC
>TRBJ2-3|TRBV19|TRBD2
CASSIGGGADTQYF
TGTGCCAGTAGTATCGGCGGGGGGGCAGATACGCAGTATTTT
>TRBJ2-3|TRBV5-1|TRBD2
CASSSGGGGLGDTQYF
TGCGCCAGCAGCTCCGGCGGCGGGGGGCTAGGAGATACGCAGTATTTT
>TRBJ2-7|TRBV28|-
CASSMQGFRSYEQYF
TGTGCCAGCAGTATGCAGGGTTTTCGGTCCTACGAGCAGTACTTC
>TRBJ1-5|TRBV28|TRBD1
CASSPGQGGQPQHF
TGTGCCAGCAGCCCAGGACAGGGGGGGCAGCCCCAGCATTTT
>TRBJ2-7|TRBV4-1|TRBD2
CASSRLIGTSGGVSYEQYF
TGCGCCAGCAGCCGCTTAATCGGGACTAGCGGGGGAGTCTCCTACGAGCAGTACTTC
>TRBJ1-3|TRBV20-1|-
CSATWGDTIYF
TGCAGTGCTACCTGGGGAGACACCATATATTTT
>TRBJ2-7|TRBV12-5|-
CASGYPPSEQYF
TGTGCTAGTGGCTACCCCCCCTCCGAGCAGTACTTC
>TRBJ1-6|TRBV9|-
CASSVGQNNSPLHF
TGTGCCAGCAGCGTAGGGCAGAATAATTCACCCCTCCACTTT
>TRBJ1-6|TRBV19|-
CASSIGGNSYNSPLHF
TGTGCCAGTAGTATAGGAGGGAACTCCTATAATTCACCCCTCCACTTT
>TRBJ2-7|TRBV11-2|TRBD1
CASSPGQSSSYEQYF
TGTGCCAGCAGCCCGGGACAGAGTAGCTCCTACGAGCAGTACTTC
>TRBJ2-7|TRBV9|TRBD1
CASSPTGQGYEQYF
TGTGCCAGCAGCCCCACCGGACAGGGTTACGAGCAGTACTTC
>TRBJ2-7|TRBV29-1|TRBD1
CSVYTGGRSAYEQYF
TGCAGCGTTTACACAGGGGGCCGTAGCGCCTACGAGCAGTACTTC
>TRBJ2-2|TRBV11-3|-
CASSLDRWRGPKDTGELFF
TGTGCCAGCAGCTTAGATCGATGGCGGGGGCCCAAGGACACCGGGGAGCTGTTTTTT
>TRBJ1-1|TRBV28|-
CASREETGYGTEAFF
TGTGCCAGCAGGGAAGAAACAGGGTATGGGACTGAAGCTTTCTTT
>TRBJ2-3|TRBV7-9|-
CASSSRGPDTQYF
TGTGCCAGCAGCTCGCGGGGCCCCGATACGCAGTATTTT
>TRBJ2-7|TRBV30|-
CAGLDSTPYEQYF
TGTGCCGGTTTAGACAGTACGCCCTACGAGCAGTACTTC
>TRBJ1-1|TRBV6-5|-
CASSYFQNTEAFF
TGTGCCAGCAGTTACTTTCAGAACACTGAAGCTTTCTTT
>TRBJ2-7|TRBV6-4|TRBD2
CASSRLAGSYEQYF
TGTGCCAGCAGTAGACTAGCGGGTTCCTACGAGCAGTACTTC
>TRBJ2-3|TRBV7-8|TRBD2
CASSLARGLAGRDTQYF
TGTGCCAGCAGCTTAGCGCGGGGACTAGCGGGACGAGATACGCAGTATTTT
>TRBJ2-7|TRBV7-2|-
CASSTHYEQYF
TGTGCCAGCAGCACACACTACGAGCAGTACTTC
>TRBJ1-2|TRBV7-9|TRBD1
CASSFEGAGYTF
TGTGCCAGCAGCTTTGAGGGGGCTGGCTACACCTTC
>TRBJ2-2|TRBV28|-
CASSPASTGELFF
TGTGCCAGCAGTCCCGCTAGCACCGGGGAGCTGTTTTTT
>TRBJ2-5|TRBV7-3|TRBD2
CASSTGTSGGQETQYF
TGTGCCAGCAGCACTGGGACTAGCGGGGGGCAGGAGACCCAGTACTTC
>TRBJ2-3|TRBV19|-
CASSINRRDTQYF
TGTGCCAGTAGTATAAACAGAAGGGATACGCAGTATTTT
>TRBJ2-4|TRBV6-1|-
CASSGLRPQGNIQYF
TGTGCCAGCAGTGGATTGAGACCACAGGGAAACATTCAGTACTTC
>TRBJ1-3|TRBV4-1|-
CASSRTVPSGNTIYF
TGCGCCAGCAGCCGGACTGTCCCCTCTGGAAACACCATATATTTT